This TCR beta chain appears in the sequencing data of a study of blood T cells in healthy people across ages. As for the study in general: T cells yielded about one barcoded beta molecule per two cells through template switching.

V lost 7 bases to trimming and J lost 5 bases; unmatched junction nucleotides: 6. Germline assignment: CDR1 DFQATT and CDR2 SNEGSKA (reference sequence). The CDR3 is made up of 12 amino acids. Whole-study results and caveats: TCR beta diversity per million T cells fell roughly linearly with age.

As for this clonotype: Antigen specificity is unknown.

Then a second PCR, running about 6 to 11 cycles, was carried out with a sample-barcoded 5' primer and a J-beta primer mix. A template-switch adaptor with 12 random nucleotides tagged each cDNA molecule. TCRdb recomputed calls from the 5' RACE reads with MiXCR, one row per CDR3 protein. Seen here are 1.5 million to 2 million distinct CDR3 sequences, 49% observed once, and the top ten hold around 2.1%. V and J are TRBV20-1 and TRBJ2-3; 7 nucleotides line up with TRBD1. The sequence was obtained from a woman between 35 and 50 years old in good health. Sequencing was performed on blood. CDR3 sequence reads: CSERGQGDTQYF. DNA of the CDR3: TGCAGTGAAAGGGGGCAGGGAGATACGCAGTATTTT.